Each of the 21 T cell receptor beta chains below was sequenced from the same sample in a study of post-analysis software for immune sequencing data. The antigens for these receptors are not known. cDNA libraries of TCR beta carried unique molecular identifiers. TCRdb passed the PCR reads through MiXCR, listing each CDR3 protein once. The sample has some 370,000 distinct CDR3 sequences; approximately 33% are singletons. The study's findings and limits: There were four or five TRBV segments more frequent in patients than controls, and TRBV5-6, TRBV5-1 and TRBV20-1 were among them.

The source material was blood. These receptors originate from a girl under 18 with multiple sclerosis.

J is TRBJ2-7 and V is TRBV7-2; D gene uncertain. V gave up 1 base and J gave up 3 bases, with 10 bases separating them. The CDR3 sequence is 14 residues long. Germline CDR1 reads SGHTA; CDR2 reads FQGNSA. DNA of the CDR3: TGTGCCAGCAGCTTAGGGCACCTTGTCTACGAGCAGTACTTC. Encoded protein: CASSLGHLVYEQYF.

V gene TRBV20-1 combines with J gene TRBJ2-7; 8 bases agree with TRBD1. Germline CDR1 is DFQATT and CDR2 is SNEGSKA (reference sequence). V was pared by 2 bases and J by 6 bases, with 3 bases of the junction left unmatched. This CDR3 has 12 amino acids. The CDR3 region is CSARPGGIEQYF. The CDR3 DNA is TGCAGTGCTAGACCAGGGGGCATCGAGCAGTACTTC.

A note on this clonotype: A read error may produce the germline difference seen at one junction end. The rearrangement links TRBV7-8 to TRBJ1-5; D unresolved. Germline loops: CDR1 SGHVS, CDR2 FQNEAQ. This CDR3 spans 15 amino acids. DNA for the CDR3: TGTGCCAGCAGCTTATCGACACTGAGCAATCAGTCCCAGCATTTT. Translation: CASSLSTLSNQSQHF. The complete variable domain, with remaining parts taken from reference TRBV7-8 and TRBJ1-5, reads GAGVSQSPRYKVAKRGQDVALRCDPISGHVSLFWYQQALGQGPEFLTYFQNEAQLDKSGLPSDRFFAERPEGSVSTLKIQRTQQEDSAVYLCASSLSTLSNQSQHFGDGTRLSIL.

This clonotype was found a few times. The rearrangement uses TRBV20-1 and TRBJ1-5, with D unresolved. V was clipped by 1 base and J by 3 bases, with 10 bases between them. Germline CDR1 is DFQATT and CDR2 is SNEGSKA (reference sequence). The CDR3 runs 14 residues. As DNA, the CDR3 is TGCAGTGCTAGAGTGTCCGGAAACAATCAGCCCCAGCATTTT. Encoded protein: CSARVSGNNQPQHF.

V is TRBV2 and J is TRBJ2-3; D is perhaps TRBD1 (5 bases). V shed 6 bases and J shed 3 bases, with 16 bases lying between them. The CDR3 is made up of 15 amino acids. Germline V gene sequence: CDR1 SNHLY, CDR2 FYNNEI. CDR3 residues: CASRPWGAGTDTQYF. The CDR3 DNA sequence: TGTGCCAGCAGGCCGTGGGGCGCCGGAACAGATACGCAGTATTTT.

The V call is TRBV29-1, the J call TRBJ2-6; possibly TRBD1 for D (5 bases). Germline V gene sequence: CDR1 SQVTM, CDR2 ANQGSEA. CDR3 length equals 15 residues. V dropped 4 bases and J dropped 0 bases, with 10 bases sitting between them. This CDR3 is CSVGGASSGANVLTF. CDR3 bases: TGCAGCGTTGGGGGCGCGAGCTCTGGGGCCAACGTCCTGACTTTC.

The chain uses TRBV6-6 and TRBJ2-7; D is possibly TRBD1 or TRBD2 (6 bases each). V dropped 5 bases and J dropped 1 base, with 12 bases sitting between them. Per germline, CDR1 MNHNY and CDR2 SVGAGI (reference sequence). The CDR3 spans 14 residues. Here the CDR3 DNA reads TGTGCCAGCAGTCGAGAAGGGGGGTCCTACGAGCAGTACTTC. As protein: CASSREGGSYEQYF.

This clonotype was recorded a few times. The V gene is TRBV29-1, the J gene TRBJ2-5; D is perhaps TRBD1 (5 bases). CDR1 is SQVTM and CDR2 is ANQGSEA in the germline V gene. V was cut by 5 bases and J by 4 bases, with 17 bases left in between. The CDR3 spans 14 residues. The DNA for the CDR3 is TGCAGCGTTTCGGTGACAGCCCCCCCAGAGACCCAGTACTTC. It translates to CSVSVTAPPETQYF.

This chain connects TRBV20-1 to TRBJ1-5, with TRBD1 identical over 8 bases. The CDR3 extends over 18 amino acids. Germline V lookup: CDR1 DFQATT, CDR2 SNEGSKA (reference sequence). V lost 6 bases to trimming and J lost 2 bases; unmatched junction nucleotides: 18. The CDR3 sequence is CSAGRGARTGLGNQPQHF. The CDR3 coding sequence is TGCAGTGCCGGGAGGGGAGCCCGGACAGGGCTTGGCAATCAGCCCCAGCATTTT.

V is TRBV12-3 or TRBV12-4 and J is TRBJ2-5, with TRBD1 matching 8 bases. The junction had 6 bases not matched to a gene; V was cut back by 5 bases and J by 7 bases. This CDR3 is built from 13 residues. CDR3 in DNA: TGTGCCAGCAGTCTAGGGACAGGAAGGACCCAGTACTTC. Its translation is CASSLGTGRTQYF.

The J gene is TRBJ1-5, the V gene TRBV6-2 or TRBV6-3; 7 positions match TRBD1. With 8 bases clipped from V and 1 base from J, the junction kept 11 bases outside the gene matches. There are 16 residues in the CDR3. Germline lookup yields CDR1 MNHEY and CDR2 SVGEGT. CDR3 residues: CASAQRTGQSNQPQHF. CDR3 coding DNA: TGTGCCAGCGCCCAGCGTACGGGACAGAGCAATCAGCCCCAGCATTTT.

V and J are TRBV5-1 and TRBJ2-7; D may match TRBD1 or TRBD2 (5 bases each). CDR3 length equals 14 residues. V lost 4 bases and J lost 6, with 17 bases in between. Germline V gives CDR1 SGHRS, CDR2 YFSETQ. CDR3 DNA: TGCGCCAGCAGCCCCCTGACCACAGGAGGCGAGCAGTACTTC. It translates to CASSPLTTGGEQYF.

The gene calls are TRBV7-2 and TRBJ2-5, with 14 bases aligning to TRBD2. The CDR3 has 16 residues. V was clipped by 5 bases and J by 5 bases; unmatched bases: 7. Germline CDR1 and CDR2: SGHTA and FQGNSA. The CDR3 coding sequence is TGTGCCAGCAGCCCAACGACTAGCGGGGGGGCGGAGACCCAGTACTTC. It encodes CASSPTTSGGAETQYF.

The V gene is TRBV29-1, the J gene TRBJ1-1; weak D call: TRBD1 (5 bases). Germline lookup yields CDR1 SQVTM and CDR2 ANQGSEA. V was shortened by 4 bases and J by 4 bases, with 7 bases between the two germline ends. The CDR3 runs 11 residues. Written as DNA, the CDR3 is TGCAGCGTTGGGGGGATCACTGAAGCTTTCTTT. Residues: CSVGGITEAFF.

As for this clonotype: An end of the junction does not agree with germline; a read error may underlie this. This chain links TRBV6-5 with TRBJ1-2; D is uncertain. Germline-derived CDR1 and CDR2 are MNHEY and SVGAGI. The CDR3 is made up of 13 amino acids. In DNA, the CDR3 is TGTGCCAACAGTTACGAGGCCCTTCATGGCTACACCTTC. This translates into CANSYEALHGYTF.

The chain is built from TRBV6-6 and TRBJ2-1; TRBD2 agrees at 10 bases. After removal of 8 bases from V and 3 bases from J, the junction contained 4 bases not matched to a gene. There are 14 residues in the CDR3. From germline, CDR1 is MNHNY and CDR2 SVGAGI (reference sequence). CDR3: CASLTSGVYNEQFF. The CDR3, as DNA: TGTGCCAGCCTAACTAGCGGGGTCTACAATGAGCAGTTCTTC.

The chain links TRBV27 to TRBJ2-3; TRBD2 matches 8 bases. This CDR3 spans 14 amino acids. The germline gives CDR1 MNHEY, CDR2 SMNVEV (reference sequence). V dropped 6 bases and J dropped 8; count of bases not matched to a gene: 10. The CDR3 spells CASSPGTSLGTQYF. The CDR3 region has the DNA TGTGCCAGCAGCCCCGGGACTAGTCTGGGTACGCAGTATTTT.

This chain links TRBV12-3 or TRBV12-4 with TRBJ2-3; possible D gene TRBD2, 5 bases. V lost 6 bases and J 4 bases, leaving 8 bases between the germline ends. The CDR3 runs to 12 residues. CDR3 residues: CASRVSADTQYF. CDR3 in DNA: TGTGCCAGCAGGGTTAGCGCAGATACGCAGTATTTT.

The chain carries TRBV6-6 and TRBJ2-4; D gene ambiguous. Germline V CDR1 and CDR2: MNHNY, SVGAGI (reference sequence). V gave up 5 bases and J gave up 11 bases, with 25 bases separating them. The CDR3 covers 16 residues. The chain's CDR3 is CASSGQALLRQDVQYF. CDR3 sequence (DNA): TGTGCCAGCAGTGGGCAGGCGCTATTGAGACAAGACGTTCAGTACTTC.

Turning to this clonotype: Mismatch with germline at one junction end may stem from a read error. The chain employs TRBV7-9 and TRBJ1-1; D gene uncertain. Germline V gene lookup returns CDR1 SEHNR and CDR2 FQNEAQ (reference sequence). CDR3 size: 12 residues. CDR3 nucleotides: TGTGCCGGTTGGGTCCTGAATACTGAAGCTTTCTTT. Translated, it gives CAGWVLNTEAFF.

This clonotype was seen a few times. The rearrangement uses TRBV15 and TRBJ2-5, with no clear D. Germline CDR1 and CDR2: LNHNV and YYDKDF (reference sequence). Between the trimmed V and J ends, which lost 0 bases and 11 bases, there was a span of 19 bases. This CDR3 region has 15 residues. CDR3 region: CATSRDVAVRNEQYF. Written as DNA, the CDR3 is TGTGCCACCAGCAGAGATGTGGCTGTTCGGAATGAGCAGTACTTC.